This TCR beta chain was recovered during a study of blood T cells in healthy people across ages. The second PCR ran roughly 7 to 12 cycles with a sample-barcoded 5' primer and J-beta primers. The template-switch adaptor was a 5' adaptor with 12 random nucleotides. It tagged each cDNA molecule. Via MiXCR, TCRdb re-called the 5' RACE reads, giving one row per CDR3 protein. The sample holds around 1,000,000 distinct CDR3 sequences, roughly a quarter seen once. Concerning this clonotype itself: Its antigen is currently unknown.

Findings and limits, study-wide: Unsorted PBMCs ruled out conclusive naive versus antigen-experienced comparison.

Germline CDR1 MDHEN, CDR2 SYDVKM. The CDR3 extends over 15 amino acids. V lost 7 bases and J 9 bases, leaving 19 bases between the germline ends. Extraction of total RNA produced a minimum of 5 micrograms from each sample. This sample was also put to use in a study of T cells of mothers and their children.

Sequencing was done on a sample of blood. The chain couples TRBV28 to TRBJ1-6, with D tentatively TRBD1 (6 bases). The sequence derives from a girl aged 2-15 years in good health. CDR3 nucleotide sequence: TGTGCCAGCACCCAGGGGCTCCTAGAGGGTTCACCCCTCCACTTT. Protein product: CASTQGLLEGSPLHF.